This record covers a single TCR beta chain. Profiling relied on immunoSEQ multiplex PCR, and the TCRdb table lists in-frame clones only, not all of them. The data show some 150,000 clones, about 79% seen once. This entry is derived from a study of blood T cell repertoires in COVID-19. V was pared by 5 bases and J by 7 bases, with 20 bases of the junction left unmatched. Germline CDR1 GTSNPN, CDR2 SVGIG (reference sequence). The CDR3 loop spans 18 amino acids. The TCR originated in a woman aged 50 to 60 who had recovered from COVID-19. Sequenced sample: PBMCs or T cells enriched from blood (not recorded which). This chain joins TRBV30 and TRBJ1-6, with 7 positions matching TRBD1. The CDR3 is CAWAGGKTGILGNSPLHF. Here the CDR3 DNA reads TGTGCCTGGGCCGGCGGGAAGACAGGGATATTAGGGAATTCACCCCTCCACTTT.